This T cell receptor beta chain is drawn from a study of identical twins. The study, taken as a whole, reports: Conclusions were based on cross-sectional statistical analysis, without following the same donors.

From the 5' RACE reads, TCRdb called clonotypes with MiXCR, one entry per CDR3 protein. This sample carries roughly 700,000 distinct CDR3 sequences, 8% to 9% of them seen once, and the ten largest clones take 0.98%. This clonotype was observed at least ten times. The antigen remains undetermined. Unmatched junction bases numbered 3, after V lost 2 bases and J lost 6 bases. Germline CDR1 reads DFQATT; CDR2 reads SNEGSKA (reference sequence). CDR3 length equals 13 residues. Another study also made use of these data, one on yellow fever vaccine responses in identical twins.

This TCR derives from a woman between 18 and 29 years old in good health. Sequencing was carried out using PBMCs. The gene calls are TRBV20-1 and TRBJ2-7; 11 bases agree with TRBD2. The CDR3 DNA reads TGCAGTGCTAGACTAGCGGGGGGCCGCGAGCAGTACTTC. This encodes CSARLAGGREQYF.